The clone carrying this T cell receptor beta chain appeared a few times. Its antigen remains unknown. CDR1 and CDR2 from the germline V gene are MGHDK and SYGVNS. V was clipped by 1 base and J by 8 bases, with 8 bases between them. The CDR3 covers 12 residues. The data stem from a study of T cells in Graves' hyperthyroidism and ophthalmopathy. Using RNA transcripts as the source, TCR beta CDR3 regions were amplified. Using the HTBI primer set, a first-round RT-PCR was run on the TCR CDR3. TCRdb re-called the multiplex PCR reads with MiXCR, one entry per CDR3 protein. Among over 500,000 distinct CDR3 sequences listed, over 45% were seen once. Overall study findings and caveats: Prediction of ophthalmopathy progression came a median around 6 months pre-onset.

V is TRBV25-1 and J is TRBJ1-2, with D uncertain. This TCR derives from an adult woman with Graves' disease, either hyperthyroidism or ophthalmopathy (not recorded which). Sequences were obtained from peripheral blood or thyroid tissue (not recorded which). The CDR3 sequence is CASSEFGEGYTF. CDR3 nucleotide sequence: TGTGCCAGCAGTGAATTTGGGGAGGGCTACACCTTC.